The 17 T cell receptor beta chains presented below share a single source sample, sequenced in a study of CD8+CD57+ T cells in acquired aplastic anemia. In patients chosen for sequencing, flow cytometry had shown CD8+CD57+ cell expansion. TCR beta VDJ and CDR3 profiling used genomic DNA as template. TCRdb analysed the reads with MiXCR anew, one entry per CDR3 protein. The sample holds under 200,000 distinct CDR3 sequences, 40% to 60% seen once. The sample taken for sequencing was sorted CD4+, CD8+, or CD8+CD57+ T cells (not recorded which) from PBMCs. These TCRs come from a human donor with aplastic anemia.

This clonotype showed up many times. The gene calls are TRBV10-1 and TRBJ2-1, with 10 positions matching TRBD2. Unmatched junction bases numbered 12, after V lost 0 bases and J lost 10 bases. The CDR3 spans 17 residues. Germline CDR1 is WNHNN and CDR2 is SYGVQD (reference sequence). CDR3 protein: CASSESLDGLAGAEQFF. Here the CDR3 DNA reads TGCGCCAGCAGTGAGTCTCTGGACGGGCTAGCGGGAGCCGAGCAGTTCTTC.

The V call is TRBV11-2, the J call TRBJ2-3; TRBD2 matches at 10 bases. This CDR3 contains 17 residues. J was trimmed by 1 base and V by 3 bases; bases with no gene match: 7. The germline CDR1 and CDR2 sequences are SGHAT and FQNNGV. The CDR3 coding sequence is TGTGCCAGCAGCTTGCCAGTAGCGGGAGGTGGCACAGATACGCAGTATTTT. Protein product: CASSLPVAGGGTDTQYF.

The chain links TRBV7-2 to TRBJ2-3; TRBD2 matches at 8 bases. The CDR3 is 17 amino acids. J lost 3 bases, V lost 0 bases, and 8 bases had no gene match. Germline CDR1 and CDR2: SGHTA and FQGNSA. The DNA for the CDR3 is TGTGCCAGCAGCTTAGCGCAAGCGGGAGTCCGGACAGATACGCAGTATTTT. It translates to CASSLAQAGVRTDTQYF. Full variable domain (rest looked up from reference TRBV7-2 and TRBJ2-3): GAGVSQSPSNKVTEKGKDVELRCDPISGHTALYWYRQSLGQGLEFLIYFQGNSAPDKSGLPSDRFSAERTGGSVSTLTIQRTQQEDSAVYLCASSLAQAGVRTDTQYFGPGTRLTVL.

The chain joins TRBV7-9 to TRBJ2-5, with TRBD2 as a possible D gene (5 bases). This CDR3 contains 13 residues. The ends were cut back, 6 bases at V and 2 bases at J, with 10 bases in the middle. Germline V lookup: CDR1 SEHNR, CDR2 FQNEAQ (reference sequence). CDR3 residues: CASSGSPQETQYF. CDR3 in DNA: TGTGCCAGCAGTGGGAGTCCGCAAGAGACCCAGTACTTC.

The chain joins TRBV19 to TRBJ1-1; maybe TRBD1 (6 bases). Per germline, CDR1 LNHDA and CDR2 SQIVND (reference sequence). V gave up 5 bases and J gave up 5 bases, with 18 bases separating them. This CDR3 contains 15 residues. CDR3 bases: TGTGCCAGTAGTCACCTAGGGGGGGCAGGAACTGAAGCTTTCTTT. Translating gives CASSHLGGAGTEAFF.

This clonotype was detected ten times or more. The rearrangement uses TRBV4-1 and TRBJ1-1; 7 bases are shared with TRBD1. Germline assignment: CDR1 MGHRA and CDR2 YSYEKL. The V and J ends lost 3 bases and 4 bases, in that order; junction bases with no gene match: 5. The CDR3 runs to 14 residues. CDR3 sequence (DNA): TGCGCCAGCAGCCAGATGACAGGGCTCACTGAAGCTTTCTTT. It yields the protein CASSQMTGLTEAFF.

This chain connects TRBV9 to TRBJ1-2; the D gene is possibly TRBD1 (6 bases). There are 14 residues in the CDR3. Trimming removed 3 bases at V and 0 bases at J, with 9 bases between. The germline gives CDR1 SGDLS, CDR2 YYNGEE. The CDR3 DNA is TGTGCCAGCAGCGGGGGGACATCTAACTATGGCTACACCTTC. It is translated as CASSGGTSNYGYTF.

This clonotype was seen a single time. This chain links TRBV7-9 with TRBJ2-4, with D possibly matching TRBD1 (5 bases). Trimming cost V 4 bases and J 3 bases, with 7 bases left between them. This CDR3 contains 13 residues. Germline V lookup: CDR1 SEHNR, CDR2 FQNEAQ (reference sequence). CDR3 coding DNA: TGTGCCAGCAGCTCAGGGTACAAAAACATTCAGTACTTC. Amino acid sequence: CASSSGYKNIQYF.

CDR3: CASGLRGSYEQYF. In DNA, the CDR3 is TGTGCCAGCGGTTTACGGGGCTCCTACGAGCAGTACTTC. The chain couples TRBV24-1 to TRBJ2-7; D is perhaps TRBD2 (5 bases). The CDR3 loop spans 13 amino acids. V gave up 11 bases and J gave up 0 bases, with 13 bases separating them. Per germline, CDR1 KGHDR and CDR2 SFDVKD.

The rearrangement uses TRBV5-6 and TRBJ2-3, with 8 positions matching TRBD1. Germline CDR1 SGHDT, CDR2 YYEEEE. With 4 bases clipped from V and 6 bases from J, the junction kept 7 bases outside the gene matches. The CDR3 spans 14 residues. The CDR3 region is CASSPDRVTDTQYF. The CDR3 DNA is TGTGCCAGCAGCCCGGACAGGGTTACGGATACGCAGTATTTT. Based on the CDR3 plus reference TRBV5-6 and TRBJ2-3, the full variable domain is DAGVTQSPTHLIKTRGQQVTLRCSPKSGHDTVSWYQQALGQGPQFIFQYYEEEERQRGNFPDRFSGHQFPNYSSELNVNALLLGDSALYLCASSPDRVTDTQYFGPGTRLTVL.

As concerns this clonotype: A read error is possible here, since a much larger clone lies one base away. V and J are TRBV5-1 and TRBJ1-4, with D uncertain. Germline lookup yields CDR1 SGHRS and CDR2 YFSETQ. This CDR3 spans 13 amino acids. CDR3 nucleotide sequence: TGCGCCAGCAGCTACCCTGGGGATGAAAAACCGTTTTTT. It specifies CASSYPGDEKPFF.

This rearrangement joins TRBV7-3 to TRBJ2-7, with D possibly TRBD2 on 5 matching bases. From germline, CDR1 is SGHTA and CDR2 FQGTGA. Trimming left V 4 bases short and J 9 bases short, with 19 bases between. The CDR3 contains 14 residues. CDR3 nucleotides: TGTGCCAGCAGCTCCGATCCCCAAGCACGGGGGCAGTACTTC. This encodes CASSSDPQARGQYF.

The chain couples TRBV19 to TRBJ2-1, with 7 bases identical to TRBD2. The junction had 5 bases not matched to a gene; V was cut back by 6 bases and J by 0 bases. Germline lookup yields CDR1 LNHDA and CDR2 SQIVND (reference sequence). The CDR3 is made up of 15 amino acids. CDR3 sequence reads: CASRWGLNSYNEQFF. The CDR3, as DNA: TGTGCCAGTAGATGGGGACTAAACTCCTACAATGAGCAGTTCTTC.

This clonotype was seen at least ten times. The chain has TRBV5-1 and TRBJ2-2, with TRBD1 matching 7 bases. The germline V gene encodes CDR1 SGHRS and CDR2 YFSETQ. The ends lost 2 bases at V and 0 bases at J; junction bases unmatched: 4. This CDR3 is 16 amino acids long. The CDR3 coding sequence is TGCGCCAGCAGCTTCGACAGGGAATCGAACACCGGGGAGCTGTTTTTT. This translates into CASSFDRESNTGELFF. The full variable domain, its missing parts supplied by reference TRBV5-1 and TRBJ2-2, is KAGVTQTPRYLIKTRGQQVTLSCSPISGHRSVSWYQQTPGQGLQFLFEYFSETQRNKGNFPGRFSGRQFSNSRSEMNVSTLELGDSALYLCASSFDRESNTGELFFGEGSRLTVL.

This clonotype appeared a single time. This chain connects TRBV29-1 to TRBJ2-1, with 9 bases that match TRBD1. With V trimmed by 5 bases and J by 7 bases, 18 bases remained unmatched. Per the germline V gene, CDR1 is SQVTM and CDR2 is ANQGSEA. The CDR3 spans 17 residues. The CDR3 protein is CSVRDRVQGRMWNEQFF. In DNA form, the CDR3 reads TGCAGCGTTAGGGACAGGGTCCAGGGACGAATGTGGAATGAGCAGTTCTTC.

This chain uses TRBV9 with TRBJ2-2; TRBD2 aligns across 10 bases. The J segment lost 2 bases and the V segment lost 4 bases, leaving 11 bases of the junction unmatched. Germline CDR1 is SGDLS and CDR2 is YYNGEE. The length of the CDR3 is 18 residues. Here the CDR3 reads CASSLGLAPVGNTGELFF. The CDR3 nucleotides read TGTGCCAGCAGCTTGGGACTAGCGCCGGTCGGCAACACCGGGGAGCTGTTTTTT.

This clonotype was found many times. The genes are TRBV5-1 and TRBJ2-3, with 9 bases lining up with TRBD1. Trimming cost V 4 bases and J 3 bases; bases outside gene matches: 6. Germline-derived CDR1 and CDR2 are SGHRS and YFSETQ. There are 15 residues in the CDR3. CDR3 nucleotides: TGCGCCAGCAGCCAGGGGACAGGGAGAACAGATACGCAGTATTTT. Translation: CASSQGTGRTDTQYF. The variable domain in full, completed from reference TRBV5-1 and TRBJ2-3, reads KAGVTQTPRYLIKTRGQQVTLSCSPISGHRSVSWYQQTPGQGLQFLFEYFSETQRNKGNFPGRFSGRQFSNSRSEMNVSTLELGDSALYLCASSQGTGRTDTQYFGPGTRLTVL.